This T cell receptor beta chain emerged from a study of T cells expressing NK-cell markers. Study overall: HCMV seropositivity marked seven of the eight sequenced donors; one was seronegative. General study points: The CD3+CD56-NKG2C+ fraction of a few donors was also led by these clonotypes.

Germline V gene sequence: CDR1 SQVTM, CDR2 ANQGSEA. The CDR3 spans 14 residues. From the 5' RACE reads, TCRdb lists one entry per CDR3 protein and no DNA. Found here are about 400,000 distinct CDR3 sequences; the top ten clones hold roughly 10%. About this clonotype: Its antigen is currently unknown.

Sample: blood T cells: a sorted CD56 or NKG2C T cell subset, CD4+ or CD8+ T cells, or bulk PBMC T cells (not recorded which). This clonotype was obtained from a woman aged 50 to 60 in good health. The chain joins TRBV29-1 to TRBJ2-1; no DNA is available, so the TRBD1 call from TCRdb remains unchecked. The CDR3 here is CSVVGQMDYNEQFF.